Below, one TCR beta chain is given with its context. Its antigen remains unidentified. This entry belongs to a study of T cell responses to AZD1222 COVID-19 vaccine. TCRdb's copy holds only in-frame clones and misses some; the assay was immunoSEQ multiplex PCR. The sample yields 130,000 to 150,000 clones, 80% to 95% seen once. General study findings and limits: Repertoires were sampled only after the peak T cell response. It should be noted that donors were predominantly white British and more often female, and clonal diversity was possibly underestimated. Vaccine-associated CD4 TCRs spanned spike, dominant at 160-218 and 743-854.

The CDR3 totals 14 residues. V was clipped by 5 bases and J by 8 bases, with 15 bases between them. The germline CDR1 and CDR2 sequences are LNHDA and SQIVND (reference sequence). Source: peripheral blood, taken on day 0 of AZD1222 vaccination. V usage is TRBV19 and J usage is TRBJ1-4; the D is unclear. The TCR sequence derives from an adult in good health. DNA for the CDR3: TGTGCCAGTAGTCCGGACTCCCATGGGGAAAAACTGTTTTTT. Its translation is CASSPDSHGEKLFF.